The present entry profiles one T cell receptor (beta chain) with its context. Each sample's cDNA came from eight separate reactions. cDNA encoding TCRalpha and TCRbeta underwent two nested PCRs of around 15 and 10 cycles, each of which was followed by bead purification. From the 5' RACE reads, TCRdb lists one entry per CDR3 protein and no DNA. The table lists about 440,000 distinct CDR3 sequences. The CDR3 is 15 residues long. Germline CDR1 and CDR2: MDHEN and SYDVKM. This specimen belongs to a study of monozygotic twins with inflammatory bowel disease. This TCR was sampled from a human donor with ulcerative colitis or Crohn's disease, or a healthy co-twin of an affected twin (not recorded which). Input material: blood. This chain uses TRBV28 with TRBJ1-1; TCRdb returns TRBD1, unconfirmable since there is no DNA. CDR3 protein: CASSSGGTSNTEAFF.